This T cell receptor (beta chain) was captured in a study of beta chain features in type 1 diabetes. This clone was counted only a few times. The CDR3 spans 14 residues. V was clipped by 5 bases and J by 3 bases; unmatched bases: 5. Looked up from germline, CDR1 is SGHAT and CDR2 is FQNNGV. All of the isolated RNA was reverse transcribed, so expressed TCRB transcripts were sequenced. Here immunoSEQ multiplex PCR was the method, and the copy in TCRdb shows in-frame clones only, minus some. The profile shows 810,000 or so clones, 15% to 20% of them singletons. This TCR was recovered from a woman between 18 and 29 years old in good health. The chain is built from TRBV11-2 and TRBJ1-1, with 8 nucleotides matching TRBD1. The specimen sequenced was naive CD4+ T cells from blood. CDR3 nucleotide sequence: TGTGCCAGCAGCCCACGACAGGGGTACACTGAAGCTTTCTTT. As protein: CASSPRQGYTEAFF.